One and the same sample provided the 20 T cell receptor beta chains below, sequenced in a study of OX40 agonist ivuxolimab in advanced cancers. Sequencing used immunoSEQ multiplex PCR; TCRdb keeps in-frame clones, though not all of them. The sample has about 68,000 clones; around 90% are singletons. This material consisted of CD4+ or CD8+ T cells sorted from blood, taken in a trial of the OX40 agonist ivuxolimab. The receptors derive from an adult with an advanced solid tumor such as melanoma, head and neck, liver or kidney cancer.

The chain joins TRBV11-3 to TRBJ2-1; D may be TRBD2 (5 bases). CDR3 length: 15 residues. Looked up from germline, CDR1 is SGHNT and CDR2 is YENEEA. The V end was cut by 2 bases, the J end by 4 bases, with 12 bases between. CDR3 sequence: CASSLKAGGYNEQFF. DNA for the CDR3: TGTGCCAGCAGCTTAAAAGCCGGCGGGTACAATGAGCAGTTCTTC.

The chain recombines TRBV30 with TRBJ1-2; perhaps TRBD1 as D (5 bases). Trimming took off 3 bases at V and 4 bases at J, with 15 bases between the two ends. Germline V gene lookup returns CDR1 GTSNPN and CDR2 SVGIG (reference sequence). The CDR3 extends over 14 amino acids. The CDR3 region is CAWRGVGLFYGYTF. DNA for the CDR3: TGTGCCTGGAGGGGGGTAGGACTGTTCTATGGCTACACCTTC. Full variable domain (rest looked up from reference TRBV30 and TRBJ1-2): SQTIHQWPATLVQPVGSPLSLECTVEGTSNPNLYWYRQAAGRGLQLLFYSVGIGQISSEVPQNLSASRPQDRQFILSSKKLLLSDSGFYLCAWRGVGLFYGYTFGSGTRLTVV.

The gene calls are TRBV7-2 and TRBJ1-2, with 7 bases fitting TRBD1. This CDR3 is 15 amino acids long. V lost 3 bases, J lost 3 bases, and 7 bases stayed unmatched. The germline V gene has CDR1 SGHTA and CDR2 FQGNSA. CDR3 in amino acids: CASSFRGGRDYGYTF. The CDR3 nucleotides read TGTGCCAGCAGCTTTCGAGGGGGCCGGGACTATGGCTACACCTTC.

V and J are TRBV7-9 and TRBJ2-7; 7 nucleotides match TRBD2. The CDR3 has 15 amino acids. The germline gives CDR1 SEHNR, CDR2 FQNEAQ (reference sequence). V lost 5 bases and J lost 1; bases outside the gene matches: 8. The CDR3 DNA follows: TGTGCCAGCAGCCCAAAGGGAGGGGATTCCTACGAGCAGTACTTC. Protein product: CASSPKGGDSYEQYF.

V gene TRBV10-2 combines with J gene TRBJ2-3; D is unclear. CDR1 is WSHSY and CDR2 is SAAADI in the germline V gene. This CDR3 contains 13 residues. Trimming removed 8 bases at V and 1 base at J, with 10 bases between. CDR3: CASRLSGTDTQYF. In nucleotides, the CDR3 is TGCGCCAGCCGACTTTCGGGCACAGATACGCAGTATTTT.

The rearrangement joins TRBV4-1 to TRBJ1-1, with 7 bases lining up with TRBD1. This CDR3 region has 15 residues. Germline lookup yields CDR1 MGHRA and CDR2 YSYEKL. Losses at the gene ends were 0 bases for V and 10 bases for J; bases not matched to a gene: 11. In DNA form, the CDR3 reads TGCGCCAGCAGCCAAGAAGGGGGCTTGGCAAGTAGAGCTTTCTTT. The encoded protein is CASSQEGGLASRAFF.

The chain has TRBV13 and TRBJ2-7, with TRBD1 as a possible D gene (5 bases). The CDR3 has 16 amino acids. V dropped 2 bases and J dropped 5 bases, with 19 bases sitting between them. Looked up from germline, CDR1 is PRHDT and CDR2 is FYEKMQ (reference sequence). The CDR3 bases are TGTGCCAGCAGCTTAAGAGGCTCGGTCAGGGTGGACGAGCAGTACTTC. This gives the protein CASSLRGSVRVDEQYF.

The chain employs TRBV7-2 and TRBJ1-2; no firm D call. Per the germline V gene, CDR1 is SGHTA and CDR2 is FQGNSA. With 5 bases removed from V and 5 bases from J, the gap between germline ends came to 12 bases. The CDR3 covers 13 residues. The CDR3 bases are TGTGCCAGCAGCCCCAACATAGGGTATGGCTACACCTTC. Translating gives CASSPNIGYGYTF.

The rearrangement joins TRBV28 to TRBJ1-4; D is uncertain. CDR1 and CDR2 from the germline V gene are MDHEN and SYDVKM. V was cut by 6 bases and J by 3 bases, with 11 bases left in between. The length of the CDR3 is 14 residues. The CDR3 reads CASSQSWANEKLFF. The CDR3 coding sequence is TGTGCCAGCAGCCAATCCTGGGCTAATGAAAAACTGTTTTTT.

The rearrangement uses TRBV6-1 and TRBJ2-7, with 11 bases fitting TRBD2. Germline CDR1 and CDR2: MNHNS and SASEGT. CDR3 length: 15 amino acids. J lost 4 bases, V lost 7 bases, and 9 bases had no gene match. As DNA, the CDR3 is TGTGCCAGCACCATAGCGGGAGGGCCCAATTACGAGCAGTACTTC. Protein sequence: CASTIAGGPNYEQYF.

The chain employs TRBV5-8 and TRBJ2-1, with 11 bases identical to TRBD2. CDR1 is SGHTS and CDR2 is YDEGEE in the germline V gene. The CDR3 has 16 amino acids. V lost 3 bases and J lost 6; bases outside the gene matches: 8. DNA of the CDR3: TGTGCCAGCAGCTCCCCCAGGACTAGCGGGTTCAATGAGCAGTTCTTC. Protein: CASSSPRTSGFNEQFF.

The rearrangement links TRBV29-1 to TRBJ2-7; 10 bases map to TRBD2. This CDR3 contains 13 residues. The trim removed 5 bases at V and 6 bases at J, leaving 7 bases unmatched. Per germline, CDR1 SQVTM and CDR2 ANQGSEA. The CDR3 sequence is CSVLSGRAGEQYF. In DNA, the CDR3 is TGCAGCGTTTTAAGCGGGAGGGCCGGCGAGCAGTACTTC.

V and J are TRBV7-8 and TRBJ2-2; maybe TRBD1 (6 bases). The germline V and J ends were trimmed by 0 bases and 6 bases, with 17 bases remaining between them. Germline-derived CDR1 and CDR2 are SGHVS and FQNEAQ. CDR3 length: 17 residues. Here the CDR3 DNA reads TGTGCCAGCAGCTTAGCAGCCGGGACAACAAGATCCGGGGAGCTGTTTTTT. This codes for CASSLAAGTTRSGELFF. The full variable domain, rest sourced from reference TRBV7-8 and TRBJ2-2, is GAGVSQSPRYKVAKRGQDVALRCDPISGHVSLFWYQQALGQGPEFLTYFQNEAQLDKSGLPSDRFFAERPEGSVSTLKIQRTQQEDSAVYLCASSLAAGTTRSGELFFGEGSRLTVL.

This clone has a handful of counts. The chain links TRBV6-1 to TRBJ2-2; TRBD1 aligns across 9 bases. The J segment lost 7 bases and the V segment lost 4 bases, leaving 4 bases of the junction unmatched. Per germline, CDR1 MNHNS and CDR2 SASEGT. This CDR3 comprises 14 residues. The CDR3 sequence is CASSAGTGFGELFF. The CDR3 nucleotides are TGTGCCAGCAGTGCCGGGACAGGGTTCGGGGAGCTGTTTTTT.

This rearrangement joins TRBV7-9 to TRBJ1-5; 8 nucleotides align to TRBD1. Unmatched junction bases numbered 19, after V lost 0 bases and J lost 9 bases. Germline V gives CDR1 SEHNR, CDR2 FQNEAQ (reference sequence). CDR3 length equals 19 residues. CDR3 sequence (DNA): TGTGCCAGCAGCTTAGCGCCTGTGAGCTCAGGACAGGGTGGTTGGCCCCAGCATTTT. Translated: CASSLAPVSSGQGGWPQHF.

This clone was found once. CDR3 residues: CASSLPGTGLTEAFF. The DNA of the CDR3 is TGTGCCAGCAGCTTGCCCGGGACAGGGCTAACTGAAGCTTTCTTT. The chain is built from TRBV5-6 and TRBJ1-1, with TRBD1 identical over 9 bases. The trim removed 1 base at V and 5 bases at J, leaving 6 bases unmatched. In germline, CDR1 is SGHDT, CDR2 YYEEEE. The CDR3 length is 15 residues.

The CDR3 DNA follows: TGTGCCAGCAGCTTTTTTTTGGGGCAGGGCTCTGGAAACACCATATATTTT. Translating gives CASSFFLGQGSGNTIYF. The chain links TRBV5-6 to TRBJ1-3; possible D gene TRBD1, 5 bases. This CDR3 spans 17 amino acids. Germline V gene sequence: CDR1 SGHDT, CDR2 YYEEEE. V dropped 2 bases and J dropped 0 bases, with 15 bases sitting between them.

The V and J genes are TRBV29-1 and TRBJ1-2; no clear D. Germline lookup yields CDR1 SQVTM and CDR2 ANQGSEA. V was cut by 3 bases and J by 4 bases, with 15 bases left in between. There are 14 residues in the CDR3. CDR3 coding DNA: TGCAGCGTTGACGTCGGGATGAAGGGCTATGGCTACACCTTC. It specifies CSVDVGMKGYGYTF.

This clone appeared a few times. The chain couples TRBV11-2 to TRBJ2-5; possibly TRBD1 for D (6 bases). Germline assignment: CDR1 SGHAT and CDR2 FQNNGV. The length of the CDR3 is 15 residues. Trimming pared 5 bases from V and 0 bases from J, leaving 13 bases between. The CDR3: CASSTTRGNQETQYF. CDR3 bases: TGTGCCAGCAGCACAACCAGGGGTAACCAAGAGACCCAGTACTTC. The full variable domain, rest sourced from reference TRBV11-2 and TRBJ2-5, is EAGVAQSPRYKIIEKRQSVAFWCNPISGHATLYWYQQILGQGPKLLIQFQNNGVVDDSQLPKDRFSAERLKGVDSTLKIQPAKLEDSAVYLCASSTTRGNQETQYFGPGTRLLVL.

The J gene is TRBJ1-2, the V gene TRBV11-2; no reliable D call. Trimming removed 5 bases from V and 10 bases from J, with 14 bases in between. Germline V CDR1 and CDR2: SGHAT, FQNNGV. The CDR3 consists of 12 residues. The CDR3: CASSHPGGNYTF. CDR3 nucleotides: TGTGCCAGCAGCCATCCCGGAGGAAACTACACCTTC. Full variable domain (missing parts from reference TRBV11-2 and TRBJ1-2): EAGVAQSPRYKIIEKRQSVAFWCNPISGHATLYWYQQILGQGPKLLIQFQNNGVVDDSQLPKDRFSAERLKGVDSTLKIQPAKLEDSAVYLCASSHPGGNYTFGSGTRLTVV.